These 23 T cell receptor beta chains originate from one sample sequenced in a study of T cell responses to AZD1222 COVID-19 vaccine. Some clones are missing from TCRdb's copy, which holds only in-frame ones; the method was immunoSEQ multiplex PCR. This table holds more than 95,000 clones, about nine tenths found once. Material: peripheral blood, obtained on day 0 of AZD1222 vaccination. The receptors stem from an adult in good health.

This clone is a singleton in its sample. V is TRBV5-4 and J is TRBJ2-5, with 13 positions matching TRBD2. The junction had 8 bases not matched to a gene; V was cut back by 7 bases and J by 2 bases. Germline V gene lookup returns CDR1 SGHNT and CDR2 YYREEE (reference sequence). The CDR3 covers 16 residues. The CDR3 loop reads CASGDPGLAGQETQYF. As DNA, the CDR3 is TGTGCCAGCGGAGACCCGGGACTAGCGGGGCAAGAGACCCAGTACTTC.

J is TRBJ2-7 and V is TRBV7-8, with D perhaps matching TRBD2 (6 bases). Trimming removed 4 bases from V and 0 bases from J, with 10 bases in between. Germline V lookup: CDR1 SGHVS, CDR2 FQNEAQ. CDR3 length: 14 amino acids. CDR3 region: CASSSLANSYEQYF. DNA of the CDR3: TGTGCCAGCAGCTCCCTAGCGAACTCCTACGAGCAGTACTTC.

The CDR3 DNA follows: TGTGCCAGCAGGAGCTCAGGGGATTGGGAGCAGTTCTTC. It is translated as CASRSSGDWEQFF. This chain uses TRBV6-5 with TRBJ2-1; possible D gene TRBD1, 6 bases. CDR3 length: 13 residues. V was cut by 6 bases and J by 10 bases, with 16 bases left in between. The germline gives CDR1 MNHEY, CDR2 SVGAGI.

The chain joins TRBV3-1 (or the pseudogene TRBV3-2) to TRBJ1-6, with no clear D. Deletions cut 5 bases from V and 7 bases from J, with 6 bases between. The CDR3 contains 12 residues. Germline CDR1 and CDR2: LGHDT and YNNKEL (reference sequence). The CDR3 DNA follows: TGTGCCAGCAGCTTTGGGAATTCACCCCTCCACTTT. Its protein product is CASSFGNSPLHF.

This clone is a singleton in its sample. This chain joins TRBV28 and TRBJ1-1, with a weak D call TRBD1 (5 bases). Trimming left V 6 bases short and J 7 bases short, with 18 bases between. CDR1 is MDHEN and CDR2 is SYDVKM in the germline V gene. This CDR3 has 14 residues. CDR3 bases: TGTGCCAGCAGGAGGGACCCCCTGGGGAGTGAAGCTTTCTTT. It specifies CASRRDPLGSEAFF.

This clone is a singleton in its sample. This chain uses TRBV11-2 with TRBJ2-7; D may be TRBD1 (6 bases). Trimming took off 5 bases at V and 4 bases at J, with 18 bases between the two ends. Germline V lookup: CDR1 SGHAT, CDR2 FQNNGV. CDR3 length: 15 amino acids. The CDR3 spells CASSPGRGPYYEQYF. The CDR3 region has the DNA TGTGCCAGCAGCCCTGGCAGGGGACCTTATTACGAGCAGTACTTC.

As concerns this clone: The same CDR3 is also encoded by other DNA sequences in this sample. The genes are TRBV7-2 and TRBJ2-5, with a possible D match to TRBD2 (6 bases). The CDR3 consists of 14 residues. Germline-derived CDR1 and CDR2 are SGHTA and FQGNSA. The ends were cut back, 3 bases at V and 4 bases at J, with 12 bases in the middle. The CDR3 reads CASSLAGGGETQYF. Here the CDR3 DNA reads TGTGCCAGCAGCTTGGCCGGGGGAGGAGAGACCCAGTACTTC.

This clone has a handful of counts. The chain carries TRBV7-2 and TRBJ2-1; the D gene is possibly TRBD2 (6 bases). V was trimmed by 3 bases and J by 5 bases, leaving 14 bases between them. Germline V gives CDR1 SGHTA, CDR2 FQGNSA. This CDR3 contains 15 residues. The CDR3 bases are TGTGCCAGCAGCTTGTCGGGACTCCCAAACAATGAGCAGTTCTTC. Its protein product is CASSLSGLPNNEQFF.

In this sample, this clone turned up a few times. The chain recombines TRBV6-2 or TRBV6-3 with TRBJ2-7, with D perhaps TRBD1 (6 bases). The germline CDR1 and CDR2 sequences are MNHEY and SVGEGT. The CDR3 totals 14 residues. Trimming took 6 bases from V and 0 from J, leaving 12 bases between them. CDR3 DNA: TGTGCCAGCAGCAGACAGGCCAACTCCTACGAGCAGTACTTC. Its translation is CASSRQANSYEQYF.

The chain joins TRBV3-1 (or the pseudogene TRBV3-2) to TRBJ1-2, with 8 bases aligning to TRBD1. From germline, CDR1 is LGHDT and CDR2 YNNKEL (reference sequence). With V trimmed by 4 bases and J by 1 base, 5 bases remained unmatched. The CDR3 contains 15 residues. The CDR3 nucleotides read TGTGCCAGCAGCCTTAGGGGACAGGATAACTATGGCTACACCTTC. Protein sequence: CASSLRGQDNYGYTF.

This clone was detected only once. The chain combines TRBV9 with TRBJ1-2; TRBD1 matches at 9 bases. Germline trimming cut 4 bases from V and 5 bases from J; bases unmatched to any gene: 9. The CDR3 has 15 residues. Germline V gene lookup returns CDR1 SGDLS and CDR2 YYNGEE. CDR3: CASSKRDRAEYGYTF. For the CDR3, the DNA is TGTGCCAGCAGCAAACGGGACAGGGCTGAGTATGGCTACACCTTC.

This chain joins TRBV4-2 and TRBJ2-1, with TRBD2 matching over 10 bases. Germline CDR1 reads LGHNA; CDR2 reads YNFKEQ. The CDR3 consists of 15 residues. The V segment lost 1 base and the J segment 6 bases; nucleotides outside the gene matches: 3. CDR3 sequence: CASSQGLAGFNEQFF. Here the CDR3 DNA reads TGTGCCAGCAGCCAAGGACTAGCGGGCTTCAATGAGCAGTTCTTC.

This clone has a handful of counts. The rearrangement joins TRBV11-3 to TRBJ2-2, with D possibly called TRBD1 or TRBD2 (5 bases each). This CDR3 is built from 14 residues. CDR1 SGHNT and CDR2 YENEEA come from the germline V gene. V gave up 8 bases and J gave up 0 bases, with 10 bases separating them. CDR3 nucleotides: TGTGCCAGCCGGAAGGGACCGAACACCGGGGAGCTGTTTTTT. Its protein product is CASRKGPNTGELFF.

The gene calls are TRBV11-2 and TRBJ2-5, with a tentative D call TRBD1 (6 bases). Germline CDR1 reads SGHAT; CDR2 reads FQNNGV. This CDR3 has 14 amino acids. The V end lost 1 base, the J end lost 1 base, and 7 bases lay between the germline ends. The CDR3 DNA follows: TGTGCCAGCAGCTTAGGGGGGCCCCAAGAGACCCAGTACTTC. As protein: CASSLGGPQETQYF.

This clone has only a few counts. This rearrangement joins TRBV7-2 to TRBJ1-2; tentatively, D is TRBD1 (5 bases). The CDR3 sequence is 17 residues long. CDR1 SGHTA and CDR2 FQGNSA come from the germline V gene. Deletions cut 3 bases from V and 2 bases from J, with 19 bases between. CDR3 region: CASSLSRETILNYGYTF. DNA of the CDR3: TGTGCCAGCAGCTTGAGCAGGGAGACTATCCTCAACTATGGCTACACCTTC.

V is TRBV10-3 and J is TRBJ2-1; possibly TRBD1 for D (5 bases). Germline V gene lookup returns CDR1 ENHRY and CDR2 SYGVKD. The V and J ends lost 11 bases and 1 base respectively, with 18 bases between them. The CDR3 length is 15 residues. The CDR3 sequence: CAADSLARSYNEQFF. In nucleotides, the CDR3 is TGTGCCGCCGACAGCTTGGCGAGGTCCTACAATGAGCAGTTCTTC.

V and J are TRBV10-3 and TRBJ2-7; possibly TRBD1 or TRBD2 for D (5 bases each). The CDR3 totals 15 residues. The V gene lost 6 bases and the J gene lost 6 bases, with 21 bases spanning the gap. CDR1 ENHRY and CDR2 SYGVKD come from the germline V gene. CDR3 in amino acids: CAISRDGGGRGEQYF. CDR3 nucleotide sequence: TGTGCCATCAGCCGGGACGGAGGAGGCCGGGGCGAGCAGTACTTC.

The CDR3 region is CASSSRALGEQYF. For the CDR3, the DNA is TGTGCCAGTAGTTCTCGAGCCCTGGGAGAGCAGTACTTC. The rearrangement links TRBV19 to TRBJ2-7; D ambiguous. The CDR3 runs to 13 residues. V lost 5 bases and J lost 7, with 15 bases in between. CDR1 and CDR2 from the germline V gene are LNHDA and SQIVND (reference sequence).

This clone was observed a handful of times. The rearrangement joins TRBV27 to TRBJ1-1; D is possibly TRBD1 (6 bases). This CDR3 comprises 14 residues. Trimming cost V 6 bases and J 1 base, with 12 bases left between them. Germline CDR1 and CDR2: MNHEY and SMNVEV (reference sequence). CDR3 region: CASRKGQSNTEAFF. As DNA, the CDR3 is TGTGCCAGCAGAAAAGGACAGTCGAACACTGAAGCTTTCTTT.

The rearrangement uses TRBV7-2 and TRBJ2-3; D gene ambiguous. The V gene lost 2 bases and the J gene lost 6 bases, with 9 bases spanning the gap. Germline V gene sequence: CDR1 SGHTA, CDR2 FQGNSA. CDR3 length: 13 amino acids. DNA for the CDR3: TGTGCCAGCAGCTTAAGGGCGGCCGATACGCAGTATTTT. Its translation: CASSLRAADTQYF.

This clone was counted a single time. V is TRBV7-2 and J is TRBJ2-7, with TRBD1 identical over 7 bases. The CDR3 loop spans 14 amino acids. The junction had 7 bases not matched to a gene; V was cut back by 4 bases and J by 4 bases. Germline CDR1 is SGHTA and CDR2 is FQGNSA. The CDR3 here is CASSSRQGLYEQYF. The CDR3 DNA is TGTGCCAGCAGCTCGCGACAGGGTCTTTACGAGCAGTACTTC.

V is TRBV4-2 and J is TRBJ2-7; 8 nucleotides line up with TRBD1. CDR3 length equals 14 residues. V dropped 2 bases and J dropped 11; count of bases not matched to a gene: 11. The V gene's germline CDR1 is LGHNA and CDR2 YNFKEQ. Here the CDR3 DNA reads TGTGCCAGCAGCCAACCTGGACAGGGACCGGGCGAGTACTTC. It specifies CASSQPGQGPGEYF.

This clone was seen a single time. The chain couples TRBV28 to TRBJ1-3; D is uncertain. Trimming cost V 3 bases and J 4 bases, with 4 bases left between them. The CDR3 is 12 residues long. The V gene's germline CDR1 is MDHEN and CDR2 SYDVKM. Written as DNA, the CDR3 is TGTGCCAGCAGTTTTCCCGGAAACACCATATATTTT. It translates to CASSFPGNTIYF.